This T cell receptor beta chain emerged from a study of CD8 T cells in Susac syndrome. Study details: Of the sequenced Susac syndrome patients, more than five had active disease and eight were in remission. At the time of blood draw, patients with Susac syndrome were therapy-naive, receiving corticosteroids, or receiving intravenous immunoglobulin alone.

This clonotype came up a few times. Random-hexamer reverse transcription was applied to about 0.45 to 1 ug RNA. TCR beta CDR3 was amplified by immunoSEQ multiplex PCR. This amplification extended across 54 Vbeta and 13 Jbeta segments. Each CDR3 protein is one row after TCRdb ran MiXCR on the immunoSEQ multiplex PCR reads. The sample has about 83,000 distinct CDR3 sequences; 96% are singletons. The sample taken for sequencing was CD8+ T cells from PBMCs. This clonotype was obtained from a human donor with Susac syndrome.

CDR3 sequence (DNA): TGTGCCAGCAGAGGGGGCAGAGAGACCCAGTACTTC. Translated: CASRGGRETQYF. The chain carries TRBV7-2 and TRBJ2-5; the match to TRBD1 covers 7 bases. V was pared by 6 bases and J by 4 bases, with 2 bases of the junction left unmatched. This CDR3 has 12 residues. CDR1 SGHTA and CDR2 FQGNSA come from the germline V gene.